The clone carrying this TCR beta chain was observed a handful of times. No antigen is known for it. Trimming took 3 bases from V and 0 from J, leaving 9 bases between them. CDR1 KGHSH and CDR2 LQKENI come from the germline V gene. CDR3 length: 14 residues. This record comes from a study of CD8 T cells in ankylosing spondylitis. Each CDR3 protein is one row after TCRdb ran MiXCR on the 5' RACE reads. The sample has 700,000 or so distinct CDR3 sequences, 15% to 20% seen once. Overall study findings and caveats: A motif in TCR beta, a set of 8 or 9 highly homologous variants, appeared characteristic of ankylosing spondylitis blood.

V usage is TRBV18 and J usage is TRBJ2-7; tentatively, D is TRBD1 (5 bases). The receptor comes from a male donor with ankylosing spondylitis. Source material: blood, either unsorted or a sorted T cell fraction (not recorded which). The CDR3 sequence: CASSPTVSSYEQYF. The CDR3 DNA sequence: TGTGCCAGCTCACCGACAGTAAGCTCCTACGAGCAGTACTTC.